This record looks at one T cell receptor beta chain sequence and its context. The sample originates from a study of T cells after yellow fever vaccination. As for the study in general: Fractions of limited cellularity were prepared by means of SMART-Seq v4 Ultra Low Input.

Germline assignment: CDR1 LGHNA and CDR2 YSLEER. V lost 0 bases and J lost 2, with 11 bases in between. This CDR3 has 17 amino acids. A universal primer site and UMIs were added as TCR cDNA was made by 5'RACE template switching. TCRdb ran MiXCR on the 5' RACE reads and lists one entry per CDR3 protein. Of hundreds of thousands of distinct CDR3 sequences listed, about 19% were seen once; the top ten hold 14%. The receptor was isolated from a man aged 30 to 45 who received the YFV17D yellow fever vaccine. The specimen was PBMCs, collected 15 days after the yellow fever booster vaccination. The genes are TRBV4-3 and TRBJ2-6, with D possibly TRBD2 on 5 matching bases. The chain's CDR3 is CASSQDAGGPGANVLTF. The CDR3 DNA reads as TGCGCCAGCAGCCAAGATGCCGGAGGACCTGGGGCCAACGTCCTGACTTTC.